Below, 19 T cell receptor beta chains from the same sample are listed, as sequenced in a study of T cells in Graves' hyperthyroidism and ophthalmopathy. There were TCR beta CDR3 regions amplified from RNA transcripts. A set of HTBI primers served as the primers for a first-round RT-PCR of the TCR CDR3. TCRdb itself ran the multiplex PCR reads through MiXCR, one entry per CDR3 protein. This table has 650,000 to 850,000 distinct CDR3 sequences, approximately 19% appearing once. The sequenced sample consisted of blood. The source is a woman aged 45-65 years with Graves' hyperthyroidism that later progressed to Graves' ophthalmopathy.

This chain connects TRBV24-1 to TRBJ1-2, with a possible D match to TRBD1 (5 bases). The germline V gene encodes CDR1 KGHDR and CDR2 SFDVKD. Trimming cost V 6 bases and J 8 bases, with 12 bases left between them. The CDR3 runs to 12 residues. The CDR3 DNA sequence: TGTGCCACCAGTCGTCCCGGGGGGGGCTACACCTTC. Amino acid sequence: CATSRPGGGYTF.

A single count supports this clonotype. The rearrangement uses TRBV9 and TRBJ1-6, with D unclear. The CDR3 loop spans 13 amino acids. The V end lost 3 bases, the J end lost 14 bases, and 15 bases lay between the germline ends. The V gene's germline CDR1 is SGDLS and CDR2 YYNGEE. The CDR3 DNA follows: TGTGCCAGCAGCGGCTATGGGTACGGGACCCTCCACTTT. Protein product: CASSGYGYGTLHF.

This clonotype was seen many times. The rearrangement links TRBV20-1 to TRBJ2-5; 8 positions agree with TRBD2. Germline CDR1 DFQATT, CDR2 SNEGSKA (reference sequence). CDR3 length: 13 residues. V lost 6 bases, J lost 5 bases, and 8 bases stayed unmatched. CDR3 amino acids: CSARSGGRETQYF. The CDR3 region has the DNA TGCAGTGCCCGAAGCGGGGGAAGGGAGACCCAGTACTTC.

The CDR3 spells CASTARADSGNTIYF. The DNA for the CDR3 is TGTGCCAGTACGGCCCGGGCCGACTCTGGAAACACCATATATTTT. The chain links TRBV19 to TRBJ1-3; no definite D call. CDR3 size: 15 residues. CDR1 is LNHDA and CDR2 is SQIVND in the germline V gene (reference sequence). With 7 bases removed from V and 0 bases from J, the gap between germline ends came to 13 bases. The full variable domain, its missing parts supplied by reference TRBV19 and TRBJ1-3, is DGGITQSPKYLFRKEGQNVTLSCEQNLNHDAMYWYRQDPGQGLRLIYYSQIVNDFQKGDIAEGYSVSREKKESFPLTVTSAQKNPTAFYLCASTARADSGNTIYFGEGSWLTVV.

This clonotype was detected a few times. The V and J genes are TRBV7-9 and TRBJ2-3; D gene uncertain. From germline, CDR1 is SEHNR and CDR2 FQNEAQ (reference sequence). The V end lost 1 base, the J end lost 2 bases, and 7 bases lay between the germline ends. CDR3 length: 14 residues. The CDR3 coding sequence is TGTGCCAGCAGCTTAGAACTCCTCACAGATACGCAGTATTTT. It codes for CASSLELLTDTQYF. The full variable domain, in which reference TRBV7-9 and TRBJ2-3 provide the parts outside the CDR3, is DTGVSQNPRHKITKRGQNVTFRCDPISEHNRLYWYRQTLGQGPEFLTYFQNEAQLEKSRLLSDRFSAERPKGSFSTLEIQRTEQGDSAMYLCASSLELLTDTQYFGPGTRLTVL.

This clonotype has just a few counts. The chain recombines TRBV15 with TRBJ2-1; TRBD2 matches 10 bases. The V gene end was trimmed by 3 bases and the J gene end by 7 bases; junction bases not matched to a gene: 6. The CDR3 sequence is 15 residues long. Germline-derived CDR1 and CDR2 are LNHNV and YYDKDF (reference sequence). The CDR3 region has the DNA TGTGCCACCAGCAGCGCCGGGACTAGCGTTAATGAGCAGTTCTTC. Translated: CATSSAGTSVNEQFF.

This clonotype was seen only a few times. The chain has TRBV5-8 and TRBJ2-5; D call uncertain. CDR3 size: 15 residues. V lost 5 bases and J 5 bases, leaving 19 bases between the germline ends. CDR1 and CDR2 from the germline V gene are SGHTS and YDEGEE. The CDR3, as DNA: TGTGCCAGCAGTGAAGCCGGGCAAAACCCGGAGACCCAGTACTTC. It translates to CASSEAGQNPETQYF.

In its sample, this clonotype was seen many times. The rearrangement uses TRBV12-3 or TRBV12-4 and TRBJ1-2; 9 bases map to TRBD1. V lost 6 bases to trimming and J lost 8 bases; unmatched junction nucleotides: 7. The CDR3 sequence is 13 residues long. DNA for the CDR3: TGTGCCAGCAGACCCCGGGACAGGGAGGGCTACACCTTC. Translation gives CASRPRDREGYTF.

Details on this clonotype: Mismatch with germline at one junction end may stem from a read error. V usage is TRBV25-1 and J usage is TRBJ2-5; D is unclear. The CDR3 sequence is 14 residues long. Germline V CDR1 and CDR2: MGHDK, SYGVNS. The CDR3 nucleotides are TGTGCCGGCAGTGAATCTCGGAACCAAGAGACCCAGTACTTC. It translates to CAGSESRNQETQYF.

This clonotype was picked up many times. V gene TRBV11-1 combines with J gene TRBJ1-1; D is unresolved. Trimming shortened V by 2 bases and J by 0 bases, and 10 bases separated the two germline ends. Germline V gene sequence: CDR1 SGHAT, CDR2 FQDESV (reference sequence). The CDR3 loop spans 15 amino acids. CDR3 region: CASSLYTNLNTEAFF. CDR3 sequence (DNA): TGTGCCAGCAGCTTATATACGAACCTGAACACTGAAGCTTTCTTT.

As for this clonotype: A much larger clone lies a single base off, so this may be a read error. The chain carries TRBV6-4 and TRBJ1-1; no reliable D call. V lost 5 bases and J lost 0, with 7 bases in between. CDR1 MRHNA and CDR2 SNTAGT come from the germline V gene. The CDR3 has 13 residues. The CDR3 region is CASSNELNTEAFF. The CDR3 DNA reads TGTGCCAGCAGTAACGAGCTGAACACTGAAGCTTTCTTT.

The rearrangement links TRBV10-3 to TRBJ1-1; TRBD1 agrees at 7 bases. V shed 3 bases and J 1 base; nucleotides not matched to a gene: 5. Germline loops: CDR1 ENHRY, CDR2 SYGVKD. The CDR3 totals 15 residues. The CDR3 sequence: CAISDKGAANTEAFF. CDR3 nucleotides: TGTGCCATCAGTGATAAGGGGGCGGCGAACACTGAAGCTTTCTTT.

This clonotype was picked up many times. The chain links TRBV19 to TRBJ2-7; 8 bases align to TRBD1. Germline lookup yields CDR1 LNHDA and CDR2 SQIVND (reference sequence). J was trimmed by 2 bases and V by 7 bases; bases with no gene match: 10. The CDR3 spans 15 residues. The CDR3, as DNA: TGTGCCAGTATGACCGGGACAGGCTTTACCTACGAGCAGTACTTC. This encodes CASMTGTGFTYEQYF.

This chain connects TRBV5-1 to TRBJ2-2, with D possibly being TRBD1 or TRBD2 (5 bases each). Trimming removed 4 bases at V and 5 bases at J, with 18 bases between. CDR3 length: 16 amino acids. CDR1 is SGHRS and CDR2 is YFSETQ in the germline V gene. The CDR3 nucleotides read TGCGCCAGCAGCCTAAAGGGTGGGGGAAAGACCGGGGAGCTGTTTTTT. This codes for CASSLKGGGKTGELFF.

This CDR3 reads CASSPGTTGDNYGYTF. The CDR3 nucleotides are TGTGCCAGCAGCCCGGGAACGACAGGGGACAACTATGGCTACACCTTC. This chain joins TRBV7-6 and TRBJ1-2; 8 nucleotides match TRBD1. Germline V gene data show CDR1 as SGHVS and CDR2 as FNYEAQ. The CDR3 contains 16 residues. The V segment lost 5 bases and the J segment 2 bases; nucleotides outside the gene matches: 10.

With respect to this clonotype: The germline gene is not matched at one end of the junction; a read error may be the cause. This chain uses TRBV20-1 with TRBJ1-5; 7 bases map to TRBD1. From germline, CDR1 is DFQATT and CDR2 SNEGSKA (reference sequence). CDR3 length equals 20 residues. The CDR3 bases are TGCAATGCTCGACTAATAACGGACAGGATTCGGGATTATAGCAATCAGCCCCAGCATTTT. Translation: CNARLITDRIRDYSNQPQHF.

This clonotype appeared a few times. V is TRBV19 and J is TRBJ2-1, with TRBD2 matching over 8 bases. Germline CDR1 LNHDA, CDR2 SQIVND (reference sequence). This CDR3 region has 16 residues. Trimming cost V 4 bases and J 5 bases; bases outside gene matches: 10. The DNA for the CDR3 is TGTGCCAGTAGTACCTCTCGCGGGGGGTACCACAATGAGCAGTTCTTC. This translates into CASSTSRGGYHNEQFF.

This clonotype was detected many times. The CDR3 DNA follows: TGTGCCAGCAGCCAAGTAGATACGCAGTATTTT. It specifies CASSQVDTQYF. This chain links TRBV3-1 with TRBJ2-3; D uncertain. The germline V and J ends were trimmed by 1 base and 5 bases, with 1 base remaining between them. Per germline, CDR1 LGHDT and CDR2 YNNKEL (reference sequence). This CDR3 has 11 amino acids.

This clonotype was recorded a few times. The chain uses TRBV5-1 and TRBJ2-5, with 8 positions matching TRBD2. Per the germline V gene, CDR1 is SGHRS and CDR2 is YFSETQ. The CDR3 is 14 residues long. With V trimmed by 1 base and J by 4 bases, 3 bases remained unmatched. DNA of the CDR3: TGCGCCAGCAGCTTGATTGGACTAGCAGAGACCCAGTACTTC. This sequence encodes CASSLIGLAETQYF. The full variable domain, in which reference TRBV5-1 and TRBJ2-5 provide the parts outside the CDR3, is KAGVTQTPRYLIKTRGQQVTLSCSPISGHRSVSWYQQTPGQGLQFLFEYFSETQRNKGNFPGRFSGRQFSNSRSEMNVSTLELGDSALYLCASSLIGLAETQYFGPGTRLLVL.